One sample yielded the 19 T cell receptor beta chains listed below, sequenced in a study of T cell changes during pregnancy in multiple sclerosis. TCRdb's copy holds only in-frame clones and misses some; the assay was immunoSEQ multiplex PCR. The table records about 70,000 clones, around 94% of them present only once. The sequencing here drew on peripheral blood, taken in the third trimester of pregnancy. All receptors come from a female donor with multiple sclerosis, enrolled in a pregnancy study.

V and J are TRBV2 and TRBJ1-3; D is ambiguous. V was clipped by 10 bases and J by 2 bases, with 15 bases between them. From germline, CDR1 is SNHLY and CDR2 FYNNEI. The CDR3 is 14 amino acids. CDR3 sequence reads: CATTPEVPGNTIYF. CDR3 sequence (DNA): TGTGCCACCACCCCCGAGGTCCCTGGAAACACCATATATTTT.

V and J are TRBV4-3 and TRBJ1-4; 9 positions agree with TRBD1. There are 16 residues in the CDR3. J was trimmed by 3 bases and V by 5 bases; bases with no gene match: 7. CDR1 LGHNA and CDR2 YSLEER come from the germline V gene. The CDR3 loop is CASSWTDRGANEKLFF. CDR3 DNA sequence: TGCGCCAGCAGCTGGACGGACAGGGGAGCTAATGAAAAACTGTTTTTT.

The V gene is TRBV5-1, the J gene TRBJ2-7; 8 nucleotides line up with TRBD2. With V trimmed by 2 bases and J by 4 bases, 8 bases remained unmatched. In germline, CDR1 is SGHRS, CDR2 YFSETQ. The CDR3 extends over 15 amino acids. DNA of the CDR3: TGCGCCAGCAGCTTCACGGGACTAGGGGGTTACGAGCAGTACTTC. Translated: CASSFTGLGGYEQYF.

The V and J genes are TRBV7-2 and TRBJ2-3; 7 bases match TRBD1. The trim removed 3 bases at V and 5 bases at J, leaving 11 bases unmatched. Per the germline V gene, CDR1 is SGHTA and CDR2 is FQGNSA. The CDR3 has 16 amino acids. The CDR3 here is CASSFGKGGRGDTQYF. The DNA of the CDR3 is TGTGCCAGCAGCTTTGGTAAAGGGGGCAGAGGAGATACGCAGTATTTT.

V and J are TRBV29-1 and TRBJ2-7, with a possible D match to TRBD1 (6 bases). Germline-derived CDR1 and CDR2 are SQVTM and ANQGSEA. V was cut by 2 bases and J by 0 bases, with 17 bases left in between. This CDR3 contains 16 residues. DNA for the CDR3: TGCAGCGTTGAACGGTGGACAGACATACTCTCCTACGAGCAGTACTTC. It translates to CSVERWTDILSYEQYF.

The chain's CDR3 is CASGLARQGLDEQFF. As DNA, the CDR3 is TGTGCTAGTGGTTTGGCCCGACAGGGGCTCGATGAGCAGTTCTTC. J is TRBJ2-1 and V is TRBV12-5; 8 positions agree with TRBD1. J gave up 8 bases and V 1 base, and 7 bases lay outside the gene matches. Germline V CDR1 and CDR2: LGHNT, FRNRAP. CDR3 length: 15 amino acids.

This chain uses TRBV9 with TRBJ2-3, with no clear D. V dropped 1 base and J dropped 1 base, with 10 bases sitting between them. The germline CDR1 and CDR2 sequences are SGDLS and YYNGEE. The CDR3 is made up of 15 amino acids. This chain's CDR3 is CASSVLGFGTDTQYF. The CDR3 DNA is TGTGCCAGCAGCGTACTAGGATTTGGCACAGATACGCAGTATTTT.

This sequence joins TRBV10-1 and TRBJ1-2; TRBD1 aligns across 7 bases. Germline V gives CDR1 WNHNN, CDR2 SYGVQD (reference sequence). V shed 7 bases and J 2 bases; nucleotides not matched to a gene: 10. CDR3 size: 15 residues. CDR3 bases: TGCGCCAGCACACTAAAGGGACAGCGAAACTATGGCTACACCTTC. It translates to CASTLKGQRNYGYTF.

CDR3: CASSSDKSEQYF. Here the CDR3 DNA reads TGTGCCAGCAGCTCCGACAAGAGCGAGCAGTACTTC. V and J are TRBV11-2 and TRBJ2-7; no reliable D call. This CDR3 comprises 12 residues. Per germline, CDR1 SGHAT and CDR2 FQNNGV. The ends were cut back, 4 bases at V and 6 bases at J, with 10 bases in the middle.

The V call is TRBV14, the J call TRBJ2-3, with 11 bases identical to TRBD2. Germline CDR1 is SGHDN and CDR2 is FVKESK. The V segment lost 0 bases and the J segment 0 bases; nucleotides outside the gene matches: 11. The CDR3 loop spans 20 amino acids. Here the CDR3 reads CASSQEMRLAGRASTDTQYF. As DNA, the CDR3 is TGTGCCAGCAGCCAAGAAATGAGACTAGCGGGGCGAGCTAGCACAGATACGCAGTATTTT.

CDR3 in DNA: TGTGCCAGCTCACTCGTTACCGGGGAGCTGTTTTTT. The encoded protein is CASSLVTGELFF. J is TRBJ2-2 and V is TRBV18; unclear D gene. The CDR3 has 12 residues. Germline CDR1 KGHSH, CDR2 LQKENI. V was cut by 4 bases and J by 5 bases, with 5 bases left in between.

The genes are TRBV25-1 and TRBJ2-1, with 11 bases aligning to TRBD2. The CDR3 is made up of 17 amino acids. Germline-derived CDR1 and CDR2 are MGHDK and SYGVNS. J was trimmed by 9 bases and V by 0 bases; bases with no gene match: 10. The CDR3 DNA reads as TGTGCCAGCAGTGAATATGGGGGCGGGACTAGCGGTGTTGAGCAGTTCTTC. Protein: CASSEYGGGTSGVEQFF.

This chain uses TRBV9 with TRBJ2-5; 12 nucleotides match TRBD2. The CDR3 extends over 15 amino acids. Trimming cost V 0 bases and J 4 bases; bases outside gene matches: 1. Germline CDR1 SGDLS, CDR2 YYNGEE. The CDR3 DNA reads as TGTGCCAGCAGCGTAGGGGGACTAGCGGGAGAGACCCAGTACTTC. This codes for CASSVGGLAGETQYF.

This chain joins TRBV12-1 and TRBJ2-3; the DNA was not compared with TRBD1, the D call given in the table. TRBV12-1 is an annotated pseudogene. There are 16 residues in the CDR3. CDR3: CASSQPRPLWGHTQYF. DNA of the CDR3: TGTGCCAGCAGCCAACCTCGCCCTCTATGGGGGCATACGCAGTATTTT.

V usage is TRBV21-1 and J usage is TRBJ1-1; TRBD1, the table's D call, was not compared with the DNA. TRBV21-1 is listed as a pseudogene. This CDR3 region has 14 residues. CDR3 loop: CASSNPGVNTEAFF. The CDR3 coding sequence is TGTGCCAGCAGCAATCCAGGGGTGAACACTGAAGCTTTCTTT.

This clone was seen once. This chain links TRBV7-2 with TRBJ1-4, with D possibly TRBD1 on 6 matching bases. The CDR3 consists of 14 residues. CDR1 SGHTA and CDR2 FQGNSA come from the germline V gene. The V end lost 5 bases, the J end lost 5 bases, and 12 bases lay between the germline ends. The CDR3, as DNA: TGTGCCAGCAGCCCTTCGAGGGGGAATGAAAAACTGTTTTTT. Translated, it gives CASSPSRGNEKLFF.

The chain carries TRBV2 and TRBJ2-7; D call uncertain. From germline, CDR1 is SNHLY and CDR2 FYNNEI. This CDR3 spans 12 amino acids. Between the trimmed V and J ends, which lost 6 bases and 5 bases, there was a span of 11 bases. The CDR3 reads CASSQARDEQYF. DNA of the CDR3: TGTGCCAGCAGCCAAGCAAGAGACGAGCAGTACTTC.

The chain links TRBV18 to TRBJ1-6, with TRBD1 matching 9 bases. Unmatched junction bases numbered 5, after V lost 4 bases and J lost 4 bases. The CDR3 is made up of 16 amino acids. Germline CDR1 and CDR2: KGHSH and LQKENI. CDR3 protein: CASSLSGTGYNSPLHF. The CDR3 nucleotides are TGTGCCAGCTCACTATCCGGGACAGGGTATAATTCACCCCTCCACTTT.

This clone was seen more than once but under ten times. The chain combines TRBV29-1 with TRBJ1-1, with D possibly being TRBD1 (5 bases). The germline V and J ends were trimmed by 5 bases and 0 bases, with 16 bases remaining between them. From germline, CDR1 is SQVTM and CDR2 ANQGSEA. The CDR3 is 15 residues long. The chain's CDR3 is CSVQAGRVMNTEAFF. Written as DNA, the CDR3 is TGCAGCGTTCAAGCGGGCAGGGTGATGAACACTGAAGCTTTCTTT.